The entry below gives a single T cell receptor (beta chain) sequence along with its context. Sample time point: cycle 4 day 1 (C4D1), after 5 to 7 weeks of nivolumab. Each and every patient relapsed after autologous stem cell transplantation, and patients got differing brentuximab vedotin exposure. Germline V lookup: CDR1 SGHRS, CDR2 YFSETQ. The CDR3 has 14 residues. Trimming took 6 bases from V and 1 from J, leaving 13 bases between them. This entry is derived from a study of PD-1 blockade in classical Hodgkin lymphoma. Profiled with immunoSEQ multiplex PCR; TCRdb holds only in-frame clones, not every one. The sample shows 50,000 or so clones, roughly 86% of them seen only once.

The source is a human donor with classical Hodgkin lymphoma. The material was peripheral blood mononuclear cells (PBMCs), obtained before the fourth cycle of nivolumab. The V gene is TRBV5-1, the J gene TRBJ1-1; D gene ambiguous. The CDR3: CASTLTLGNTEAFF. CDR3 nucleotide sequence: TGCGCCAGCACCCTGACGCTGGGGAACACTGAAGCTTTCTTT.